Listed below are T cell receptor beta chains from one sample, sequenced in a study of T-cell reconstitution after alpha-beta-depleted transplantation in children. A single record per CDR3 protein comes from TCRdb applying MiXCR to the PCR reads. The repertoire holds more than 450,000 distinct CDR3 sequences, with around 20% as singletons. The sample here was PBMCs from the stem cell graft donor, taken from the stem cell graft. These receptors all come from a human donor who donated a stem cell graft to a child with acute lymphoblastic leukemia. Each CDR3 is given with its conserved first and last residue. A D gene is named only where the DNA matches it firmly. Size is stated for part of the rows, as once, few or many counts, or as a class when the clone is expanded.

clone_size	cdr3_length	v_call	j_call	d_call	cdr3_nt	cdr3_aa
NA	15	TRBV5-1	TRBJ2-2	TRBD2	TGCGCCAGCAGCTTCCTAGCGGGAGAAGCCGGGGAGCTGTTTTTT	CASSFLAGEAGELFF
NA	13	TRBV5-1	TRBJ2-7	TRBD1	TGCGCCAGTTACGGACAGGGGGTCTACGAGCAGTACTTC	CASYGQGVYEQYF
few	13	TRBV4-1	TRBJ2-3	NA	TGCGCCAGCACCCCCGGCGGGGCAGATACGCAGTATTTT	CASTPGGADTQYF
NA	13	TRBV25-1	TRBJ1-2	NA	TGTGCCAGCACTGCGGGGCCGCACTATGGCTACACCTTC	CASTAGPHYGYTF
few	16	TRBV7-3	TRBJ2-1	NA	TGTGCCAGCAGCTTAGGAACTGGAAGCGGTTACAATGAGCAGTTCTTC	CASSLGTGSGYNEQFF
NA	13	TRBV7-8	TRBJ2-7	NA	TGTGCCAGCAGCGCGGTGTGGGGAGGCGAGCAGTACTTC	CASSAVWGGEQYF
few	18	TRBV10-3	TRBJ2-1	TRBD2	TGTGCCATCAGTGAGTCGGCGGGGACTAGCGGGACTGGGAATGAGCAGTTCTTC	CAISESAGTSGTGNEQFF
NA	14	TRBV7-8	TRBJ1-4	NA	TGTGCCAGCAGCCCCCCGGGACGGGCTGAAAAACTGTTTTTT	CASSPPGRAEKLFF
few	16	TRBV5-1	TRBJ1-1	NA	TGCGCCAGCAGCTTGTTGGGGTCCGTCCAGAACACTGAAGCTTTCTTT	CASSLLGSVQNTEAFF
NA	13	TRBV7-3	TRBJ1-1	NA	TGTGCCAGCAGCTTAATGGGGAGAGCTGAAGCTTTCTTT	CASSLMGRAEAFF
few	13	TRBV10-3	TRBJ2-7	NA	TGTGCCATCATGGGGACTGGCTCCTACGAGCAGTACTTC	CAIMGTGSYEQYF
NA	15	TRBV7-3	TRBJ2-1	TRBD2	TGTGCCAGCAGGTCGGCTAGCGGGAGAGGGGATGAGCAGTTCTTC	CASRSASGRGDEQFF
NA	16	TRBV5-6	TRBJ2-1	TRBD2	TGTGCCAGCAGCCCGAGACGGGAGGGCCGTTACAATGAGCAGTTCTTC	CASSPRREGRYNEQFF
NA	17	TRBV4-1	TRBJ2-7	NA	TGCGCCAGCAGCCAAGATTCGGCCAGGGCGAGCTCCTACGAGCAGTACTTC	CASSQDSARASSYEQYF
many	15	TRBV12-3/TRBV12-4	TRBJ2-5	TRBD2	TGTGCCAGCAGTTCCCCCACGGGAGGGTCGGAGACCCAGTACTTC	CASSSPTGGSETQYF
NA	17	TRBV27	TRBJ2-3	TRBD1	TGTGCCAGCAGGGTGGGGCGAAGTACAGGGGGCAGGGATACGCAGTATTTT	CASRVGRSTGGRDTQYF
NA	13	TRBV7-3	TRBJ2-3	NA	TGTGCCAGCAGCTTAAGTGTGGCAGATACGCAGTATTTT	CASSLSVADTQYF
few	17	TRBV3-1	TRBJ1-1	NA	TGTGCCAGCAGCCCACTTGCAGGATGGGTGGAGAACACTGAAGCTTTCTTT	CASSPLAGWVENTEAFF
NA	14	TRBV5-1	TRBJ2-1	NA	TGCGCCAGCAGAGCCGAGACTTTTTCCAATGAGCAGTTCTTC	CASRAETFSNEQFF
few	14	TRBV5-1	TRBJ2-7	NA	TGCGCCAGCAGCCTGCCCGCGAGCTCCTACGAGCAGTACTTC	CASSLPASSYEQYF
NA	15	TRBV2	TRBJ2-3	TRBD2	TGTGCCAGCGGCTATAGCGGGATGAGCACAGATACGCAGTATTTT	CASGYSGMSTDTQYF
NA	12	TRBV5-1	TRBJ2-5	NA	TGCGCCAGCAGCGGGGGAATAGAGACCCAGTACTTC	CASSGGIETQYF
NA	14	TRBV5-1	TRBJ1-5	NA	TGCGCCAGCAGCCTGGGACCGATGACTTGGCCCCAGCATTTT	CASSLGPMTWPQHF
few	14	TRBV9	TRBJ2-1	NA	TGTGCCAGCAGCACCGACCCCGGCCCGGATGAGCAGTTCTTC	CASSTDPGPDEQFF
NA	13	TRBV29-1	TRBJ2-4	NA	TGCAGCTTTACAATTCAAGCCAAAAACATTCAGTACTTC	CSFTIQAKNIQYF
NA	13	TRBV3-1	TRBJ1-5	NA	TGTGCCAGCAGCCAAGTTACAGAGCAGCCCCAGCATTTT	CASSQVTEQPQHF
few	13	TRBV18	TRBJ2-7	NA	TGTGCCAGCTCACCTCCGGGACTCTACGAGCAGTACTTC	CASSPPGLYEQYF
NA	12	TRBV30	TRBJ1-2	NA	TGTGCTGGAAGGGGGTGTGGCTATGGCTACACCTTC	CAGRGCGYGYTF
NA	17	TRBV5-5	TRBJ2-1	NA	TGTGCCAGCAGCTTGGAAGTGGGCTGGGAGTCCTACAATGAGCAGTTCTTC	CASSLEVGWESYNEQFF
NA	15	TRBV20-1	TRBJ2-5	TRBD2	TGCAGTGCTTCCGGACTAGCGGGAGCTCAAGAGACCCAGTACTTC	CSASGLAGAQETQYF
NA	15	TRBV7-9	TRBJ2-2	NA	TGTGCCAGCAGCTCCTGGGGCCGGGGGATCGGGGAGCTGTTTTTT	CASSSWGRGIGELFF
NA	15	TRBV6-1	TRBJ1-5	NA	TGTGCCAGCAGTGAGGGGGGGGAAAGCAATCAGCCCCAGCATTTT	CASSEGGESNQPQHF
NA	14	TRBV27	TRBJ2-5	TRBD1	TGTGCCAGCAGCCCAGGGGGCGGAGTAGGGACCCAGTACTTC	CASSPGGGVGTQYF
few	14	TRBV27	TRBJ2-5	TRBD1	TGTGCCAGCAGTGCCCCCTACAGGGGAGAGACCCAGTACTTC	CASSAPYRGETQYF
NA	17	TRBV3-1	TRBJ2-1	TRBD2	TGTGCCTGCAGCCAAGATCAGCTAGCGGGAGGGCACAATGAGCAGTTCTTC	CACSQDQLAGGHNEQFF
few	16	TRBV27	TRBJ2-7	TRBD2	TGTGCCAGCAGTTCTCCCCTACTAGCGGGAGTCTACGAGCAGTACTTC	CASSSPLLAGVYEQYF
few	13	TRBV18	TRBJ2-5	NA	TGTGCCAGCTCACCAACTAGCCAAGAGACCCAGTACTTC	CASSPTSQETQYF
NA	14	TRBV20-1	TRBJ2-3	NA	TGCAGTGCTAGAACTGCCAGCGGTACAGATACGCAGTATTTT	CSARTASGTDTQYF
few	15	TRBV30	TRBJ1-2	TRBD1	TGTGCCTGGTTTGGAAACAGGGGGGCCCCTTATGGCTACACCTTC	CAWFGNRGAPYGYTF
NA	18	TRBV11-1	TRBJ2-7	TRBD2	TGTGCCAGCAGCCCCCCGAGGACTAGCGGGTTAGTTACCTACGAGCAGTACTTC	CASSPPRTSGLVTYEQYF
NA	13	TRBV24-1	TRBJ2-1	TRBD1	TGTGCCACCAGTTCGGGACAGGGTAATGAGCAGTTCTTC	CATSSGQGNEQFF
many	15	TRBV27	TRBJ2-1	TRBD2	TGTGCCAGCAAACCTAGCGGTCGGCCCACCAATGAGCAGTTCTTC	CASKPSGRPTNEQFF
NA	16	TRBV7-3	TRBJ2-1	NA	TGTGCCAGCAGCGGAAAGGGGGTGAGCTCCTACAATGAGCAGTTCTTC	CASSGKGVSSYNEQFF
few	14	TRBV5-6	TRBJ1-1	TRBD1	TGTGCCAGCAGCCATGGACAGGGACGCACTGAAGCTTTCTTT	CASSHGQGRTEAFF
NA	13	TRBV9	TRBJ2-5	NA	TGTGCCAGCAGCGTAGACGGGGGAGAGACCCAGTACTTC	CASSVDGGETQYF
few	14	TRBV25-1	TRBJ2-1	NA	TGTGCCAGCAGTGAAGAGGGGGGAACACGGGAGCAGTTCTTC	CASSEEGGTREQFF
few	13	TRBV5-1	TRBJ2-1	TRBD2	TGCGCCAGCAGCTTGGGGACTAGCGGGAGGAAGTTCTTC	CASSLGTSGRKFF
few	14	TRBV24-1	TRBJ2-2	NA	TGTGCCACCAGTGACCTAGGGGGGATCGGGGAGCTGTTTTTT	CATSDLGGIGELFF
few	13	TRBV19	TRBJ2-2	NA	TGTGCCAGTAGCGATCTGAACACCGGGGAGCTGTTTTTT	CASSDLNTGELFF
few	14	TRBV4-2	TRBJ2-5	TRBD2	TGTGCCAGCAGCCAAACCGGACTAGGGGAGACCCAGTACTTC	CASSQTGLGETQYF
NA	15	TRBV19	TRBJ2-1	NA	TGTGCCAGTAGTATAGCGGACAGTTCCCCCAATGAGCAGTTCTTC	CASSIADSSPNEQFF
NA	11	TRBV11-2	TRBJ1-1	NA	TGTGCCAGCAGCTTGGAGACTGAAGCTTTCTTT	CASSLETEAFF
few	17	TRBV2	TRBJ2-3	NA	TGTGCCAGCAGTTACGGGTTACGAGGGACTAGCACAGATACGCAGTATTTT	CASSYGLRGTSTDTQYF
NA	14	TRBV7-8	TRBJ1-5	NA	TGTGCCAGCAGCTTACTGAGGGCCGATCAGCCCCAGCATTTT	CASSLLRADQPQHF